These 22 T cell receptor beta chains originate from one sample sequenced in a study of control samples from healthy donors and cancer patients. Sequencing was performed with immunoSEQ multiplex PCR; in TCRdb, only in-frame clones are kept and a portion is missing. Of roughly 120,000 clones listed, less than 95% are singletons. The sample comprised blood. The receptor source for this set is a human donor in good health. The donor label of this sample is uncertain.

This chain links TRBV6-2 or TRBV6-3 with TRBJ2-2; 8 bases agree with TRBD2. This CDR3 has 17 amino acids. V was pared by 0 bases and J by 0 bases, with 3 bases of the junction left unmatched. CDR1 is MNHEY, CDR2 SVGEGT, per germline. The CDR3 DNA reads as TGTGCCAGCAGTTACTCGCTACTAGCGGCGAACACCGGGGAGCTGTTTTTT. This codes for CASSYSLLAANTGELFF.

The chain has TRBV11-2 and TRBJ1-1, with D unclear. With 4 bases removed from V and 11 bases from J, the gap between germline ends came to 8 bases. This CDR3 is 10 amino acids long. Germline V gene lookup returns CDR1 SGHAT and CDR2 FQNNGV. The CDR3 reads CASSSDLAFF. The CDR3 coding sequence is TGTGCCAGCAGCTCAGATTTGGCTTTCTTT.

The V call is TRBV6-6, the J call TRBJ1-6; maybe TRBD1 (5 bases). There are 15 residues in the CDR3. From germline, CDR1 is MNHNY and CDR2 SVGAGI (reference sequence). Trimming removed 0 bases at V and 10 bases at J, with 13 bases between. CDR3 nucleotide sequence: TGTGCCAGCAGTTACTCGAGAGGGACCGTATCACCCCTCCACTTT. Translation gives CASSYSRGTVSPLHF.

The V call is TRBV11-2, the J call TRBJ1-3; weak D call: TRBD1 (5 bases). The CDR3 totals 17 residues. V was shortened by 2 bases and J by 0 bases, with 14 bases between the two germline ends. From germline, CDR1 is SGHAT and CDR2 FQNNGV. The CDR3, as DNA: TGTGCCAGCAGCTTAACAACCGGGGCCAACTCTGGAAACACCATATATTTT. This gives the protein CASSLTTGANSGNTIYF.

This chain uses TRBV10-3 with TRBJ2-6, with D possibly being TRBD2 (6 bases). This CDR3 spans 17 amino acids. From germline, CDR1 is ENHRY and CDR2 SYGVKD. V gave up 6 bases and J gave up 0 bases, with 15 bases separating them. CDR3 protein: CAIRGEWGDSGANVLTF. DNA of the CDR3: TGTGCCATCAGGGGGGAGTGGGGGGACTCTGGGGCCAACGTCCTGACTTTC.

The chain combines TRBV6-5 with TRBJ2-7, with D possibly being TRBD1 (5 bases). Trimming cost V 6 bases and J 3 bases, with 6 bases left between them. CDR1 MNHEY and CDR2 SVGAGI come from the germline V gene. This CDR3 is 11 amino acids long. Here the CDR3 reads CASRQGYEQYV. The DNA of the CDR3 is TGTGCCAGCAGGCAGGGCTACGAGCAGTACGTC.

This chain uses TRBV5-6 with TRBJ1-2; weak D call: TRBD1 (6 bases). Looked up from germline, CDR1 is SGHDT and CDR2 is YYEEEE. The CDR3 extends over 14 amino acids. V lost 5 bases and J lost 6, with 17 bases in between. This chain's CDR3 is CASRIRQASDGYTF. CDR3 DNA: TGTGCCAGCAGGATACGACAGGCCTCAGATGGCTACACCTTC. The whole variable domain, remainder taken from reference TRBV5-6 and TRBJ1-2, is DAGVTQSPTHLIKTRGQQVTLRCSPKSGHDTVSWYQQALGQGPQFIFQYYEEEERQRGNFPDRFSGHQFPNYSSELNVNALLLGDSALYLCASRIRQASDGYTFGSGTRLTVV.

This chain connects TRBV18 to TRBJ2-7; 9 bases map to TRBD2. Trimming took 3 bases from V and 1 from J; bases not matched to a gene: 4. CDR3 length: 15 residues. The germline CDR1 and CDR2 sequences are KGHSH and LQKENI. CDR3 in amino acids: CASSPETSGSYEQYF. In nucleotides, the CDR3 is TGTGCCAGCTCACCCGAGACTAGCGGATCCTACGAGCAGTACTTC.

The genes are TRBV9 and TRBJ2-2; 7 bases fit TRBD2. The length of the CDR3 is 17 residues. Germline CDR1 is SGDLS and CDR2 is YYNGEE. With V trimmed by 4 bases and J by 0 bases, 9 bases remained unmatched. The CDR3 region has the DNA TGTGCCAGCAGCCCTCTCGCCGGGGGGACGAACACCGGGGAGCTGTTTTTT. This codes for CASSPLAGGTNTGELFF.

In this sample, this clone turned up a few times. Other DNA sequences in the sample encode the same CDR3. The chain combines TRBV2 with TRBJ2-7; maybe TRBD2 (6 bases). Germline CDR1 and CDR2: SNHLY and FYNNEI. There are 14 residues in the CDR3. Trimming left V 2 bases short and J 6 bases short, with 14 bases between. The CDR3 here is CASSENPGVGEQYF. The CDR3 DNA follows: TGTGCCAGCAGTGAAAATCCGGGAGTCGGCGAGCAGTACTTC. Complete variable domain (other parts from reference TRBV2 and TRBJ2-7): EPEVTQTPSHQVTQMGQEVILRCVPISNHLYFYWYRQILGQKVEFLVSFYNNEISEKSEIFDDQFSVERPDGSNFTLKIRSTKLEDSAMYFCASSENPGVGEQYFGPGTRLTVT.

The chain employs TRBV7-9 and TRBJ2-1, with TRBD2 as a possible D gene (6 bases). V was clipped by 5 bases and J by 1 base, with 15 bases between them. CDR3 length: 16 amino acids. Germline assignment: CDR1 SEHNR and CDR2 FQNEAQ (reference sequence). The CDR3: CASSTLQGGSYNEQFF. In DNA, the CDR3 is TGTGCCAGCAGCACCCTCCAGGGAGGATCCTACAATGAGCAGTTCTTC. The full variable domain, completed using reference TRBV7-9 and TRBJ2-1, is DTGVSQNPRHKITKRGQNVTFRCDPISEHNRLYWYRQTLGQGPEFLTYFQNEAQLEKSRLLSDRFSAERPKGSFSTLEIQRTEQGDSAMYLCASSTLQGGSYNEQFFGPGTRLTVL.

V gene TRBV24-1 combines with J gene TRBJ1-2, with D uncertain. Per the germline V gene, CDR1 is KGHDR and CDR2 is SFDVKD. Trimming cost V 6 bases and J 4 bases, with 8 bases left between them. CDR3 size: 12 residues. The CDR3 region is CATSTTGYGYTF. CDR3 in DNA: TGTGCCACCAGTACTACGGGCTATGGCTACACCTTC.

The rearrangement links TRBV9 to TRBJ1-4, with D unresolved. CDR3 size: 14 residues. Trimming removed 0 bases at V and 0 bases at J, with 3 bases between. Germline V gene lookup returns CDR1 SGDLS and CDR2 YYNGEE. CDR3 residues: CASSVAATNEKLFF. The CDR3 DNA follows: TGTGCCAGCAGCGTAGCAGCAACTAATGAAAAACTGTTTTTT.

The gene calls are TRBV28 and TRBJ2-1; the match to TRBD2 covers 8 bases. Germline lookup yields CDR1 MDHEN and CDR2 SYDVKM. CDR3 length equals 20 residues. Germline trimming cut 3 bases from V and 5 bases from J; bases unmatched to any gene: 21. CDR3 in amino acids: CASSLKQILSAGGFHNEQFF. The CDR3 DNA reads TGTGCCAGCAGTTTGAAACAAATCCTTTCCGCGGGGGGTTTCCACAATGAGCAGTTCTTC.

The rearrangement uses TRBV6-5 and TRBJ1-2, with TRBD1 identical over 7 bases. V was clipped by 7 bases and J by 3 bases; unmatched bases: 8. This CDR3 contains 14 residues. Germline loops: CDR1 MNHEY, CDR2 SVGAGI. The chain's CDR3 is CASIPGQRDYGYTF. The CDR3 DNA sequence: TGTGCCAGCATTCCGGGACAGAGAGACTATGGCTACACCTTC.

The chain links TRBV18 to TRBJ2-7; a weak D match, TRBD2 (5 bases). CDR1 is KGHSH, CDR2 LQKENI, per germline. The CDR3 is 15 residues long. V lost 2 bases and J lost 5, with 16 bases in between. CDR3 nucleotide sequence: TGTGCCAGCTCACCAACGGACGGGTCCGGGAACGAGCAGTACTTC. Encoded protein: CASSPTDGSGNEQYF.

This chain connects TRBV10-1 to TRBJ1-1, with D perhaps matching TRBD1 (5 bases). The CDR3 is 12 amino acids. V lost 6 bases and J lost 1, with 6 bases in between. Germline CDR1 is WNHNN and CDR2 is SYGVQD (reference sequence). The CDR3 protein is CASSRANTEAFF. The CDR3 DNA follows: TGCGCCAGCAGCAGGGCGAACACTGAAGCTTTCTTT.

The CDR3 sequence: CASSWETYEQYF. CDR3 DNA: TGTGCCAGCAGCTGGGAGACCTACGAGCAGTACTTC. This sequence joins TRBV7-9 and TRBJ2-7; possibly TRBD2 for D (5 bases). The CDR3 length is 12 residues. Germline assignment: CDR1 SEHNR and CDR2 FQNEAQ (reference sequence). V lost 4 bases and J lost 2, with 6 bases in between.

The J gene is TRBJ2-4, the V gene TRBV27; no clear D gene. Trimming took 2 bases from V and 4 from J, leaving 6 bases between them. This CDR3 is built from 13 residues. Germline values: CDR1 MNHEY, CDR2 SMNVEV (reference sequence). CDR3 DNA: TGTGCCAGCAGTTTAATGGGGAAAAACATTCAGTACTTC. Its protein is CASSLMGKNIQYF.

The chain uses TRBV7-3 and TRBJ2-5; unclear D gene. V lost 0 bases, J lost 1 base, and 9 bases lay in between. The CDR3 contains 15 residues. The germline CDR1 and CDR2 sequences are SGHTA and FQGTGA. CDR3 amino acids: CASSLTGQVQETQYF. The CDR3, as DNA: TGTGCCAGCAGCTTAACAGGGCAGGTCCAAGAGACCCAGTACTTC.

V is TRBV3-1 (or the pseudogene TRBV3-2) and J is TRBJ2-3; D unresolved. Germline V gene sequence: CDR1 LGHDT, CDR2 YNNKEL (reference sequence). The CDR3 consists of 13 residues. V was clipped by 4 bases and J by 2 bases, with 7 bases between them. CDR3: CASSPTSTDTQYF. DNA of the CDR3: TGTGCCAGCAGCCCTACGTCCACAGATACGCAGTATTTT.

This chain uses TRBV6-1 with TRBJ1-1; D is undetermined. The germline gives CDR1 MNHNS, CDR2 SASEGT. Trimming took off 2 bases at V and 10 bases at J, with 11 bases between the two ends. The CDR3 is made up of 12 amino acids. The CDR3 DNA is TGTGCCAGCAGTGAACGGCCGGGCTCAGCTTTCTTT. This encodes CASSERPGSAFF.